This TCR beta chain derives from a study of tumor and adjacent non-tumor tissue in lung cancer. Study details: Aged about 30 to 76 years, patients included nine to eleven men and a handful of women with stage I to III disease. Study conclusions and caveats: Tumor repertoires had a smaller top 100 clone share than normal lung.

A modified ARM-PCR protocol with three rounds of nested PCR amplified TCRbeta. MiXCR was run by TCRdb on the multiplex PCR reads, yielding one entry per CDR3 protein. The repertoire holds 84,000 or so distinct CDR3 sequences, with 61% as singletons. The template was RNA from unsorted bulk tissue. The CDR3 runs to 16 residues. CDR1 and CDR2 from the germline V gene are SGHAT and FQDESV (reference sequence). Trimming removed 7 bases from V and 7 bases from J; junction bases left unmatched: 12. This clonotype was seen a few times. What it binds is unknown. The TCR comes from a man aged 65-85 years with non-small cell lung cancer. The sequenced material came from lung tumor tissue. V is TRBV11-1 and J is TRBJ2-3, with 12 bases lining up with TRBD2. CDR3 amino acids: CASNPLAGGPTNTQYF. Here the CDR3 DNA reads TGTGCCAGCAACCCCCTAGCGGGGGGGCCAACAAATACGCAGTATTTT.